This T cell receptor (beta chain) was captured by sequencing in a study of blood T cell repertoires in COVID-19. In the study overall: Sample material is recorded as cDNA or gDNA derived from T cells, B-cell-depleted T cells, or PBMCs.

In the authors' methods: Estimation of nucleated cell counts was performed using reference gene primer amplification. Only in-frame clones appear in the TCRdb table, and some are missing; sequencing was by immunoSEQ multiplex PCR. That table furnishes V, J and clone size, whereas the DNA furnished D and trimming. The data show under 20,000 clones, with 85% to 90% seen just once and approximately 10% held by the top ten. Germline-derived CDR1 and CDR2 are LNHDA and SQIVND (reference sequence). V was pared by 5 bases and J by 5 bases, with 18 bases between. The CDR3 totals 16 residues. The chain has TRBV19 and TRBJ2-2, with TRBD1 as a possible D gene (5 bases). The material sequenced was peripheral blood. The receptor comes from a human donor in a cohort sampled during active COVID-19. The DNA for the CDR3 is TGTGCCAGTAGTCCCCAGGGTGGTTGGAAAACCGGGGAGCTGTTTTTT. It specifies CASSPQGGWKTGELFF.